The 17 T cell receptor beta chains presented below share a single source sample, sequenced in a study of T-cell memory formation after mild COVID-19. Each CDR3 protein gets one entry after TCRdb re-called the 5' RACE reads with MiXCR. The table shows about 250,000 distinct CDR3 sequences, with less than 20% occurring only once. Source material: PBMCs or a T cell subset sorted from them (not recorded which). These receptors originate from an adult woman who had mild COVID-19 (a few samples of this study predate the infection). Cell type and time point are not known.

This clonotype was seen only a few times. The chain employs TRBV7-2 and TRBJ2-5; D might be TRBD2 (6 bases). V lost 5 bases, J lost 2 bases, and 12 bases lay in between. CDR3 length equals 14 residues. Looked up from germline, CDR1 is SGHTA and CDR2 is FQGNSA. CDR3 in amino acids: CASSPRRDQETQYF. For the CDR3, the DNA is TGTGCCAGCAGCCCCCGGAGGGATCAAGAGACCCAGTACTTC.

This chain connects TRBV20-1 to TRBJ2-7; TRBD1 aligns across 11 bases. Trimming cost V 6 bases and J 4 bases; bases outside gene matches: 11. CDR1 and CDR2 (germline): DFQATT, SNEGSKA (reference sequence). The CDR3 loop spans 15 amino acids. CDR3 coding DNA: TGCAGTGCGCCTGATAGGACAGGGGGCGGTTACGAGCAGTACTTC. Amino acid sequence: CSAPDRTGGGYEQYF.

This clonotype was counted only a few times. The chain uses TRBV12-3 or TRBV12-4 and TRBJ1-2, with TRBD1 identical over 7 bases. The V segment lost 2 bases and the J segment 8 bases; nucleotides outside the gene matches: 11. The CDR3 has 15 residues. The CDR3 DNA is TGTGCCAGCAGTTTATCGCACAGGGGCTTTGGAGGCTACACCTTC. Its protein is CASSLSHRGFGGYTF.

The V gene is TRBV2, the J gene TRBJ1-5, with 7 nucleotides matching TRBD1. Germline V gives CDR1 SNHLY, CDR2 FYNNEI. The CDR3 is 15 amino acids. With V trimmed by 2 bases and J by 7 bases, 8 bases remained unmatched. The CDR3 spells CASSEYRGPGQPQHF. The CDR3 DNA reads as TGTGCCAGCAGTGAATACAGGGGCCCGGGCCAGCCCCAGCATTTT.

This clonotype was found a few times. V usage is TRBV9 and J usage is TRBJ2-1, with 12 bases that match TRBD1. This CDR3 has 17 amino acids. Germline assignment: CDR1 SGDLS and CDR2 YYNGEE. The J segment lost 9 bases and the V segment lost 0 bases, leaving 10 bases of the junction unmatched. CDR3 amino acids: CASSVATGQGASAEQFF. CDR3 DNA sequence: TGTGCCAGCAGCGTAGCTACGGGACAGGGGGCGTCGGCTGAGCAGTTCTTC.

In this sample, this clonotype turned up a few times. The chain is built from TRBV7-9 and TRBJ1-1; D is undetermined. The CDR3 contains 9 residues. The germline CDR1 and CDR2 sequences are SEHNR and FQNEAQ (reference sequence). V dropped 7 bases and J dropped 11 bases, with 8 bases sitting between them. The CDR3 sequence: CASTIGAFF. The CDR3 bases are TGTGCCAGCACAATCGGGGCTTTCTTT.

The J gene is TRBJ2-7, the V gene TRBV12-3 or TRBV12-4; D possibly matches TRBD1 or TRBD2 (7 bases each). This CDR3 spans 16 amino acids. Trimming pared 5 bases from V and 7 bases from J, leaving 24 bases between. In DNA, the CDR3 is TGTGCCAGCAGTCCTTTGGGGGAGGGGGCCAGAAGGGAGCAGTACTTC. Translating it yields CASSPLGEGARREQYF.

The chain joins TRBV7-2 to TRBJ2-5; 12 nucleotides agree with TRBD2. This CDR3 is 16 amino acids long. Germline CDR1 is SGHTA and CDR2 is FQGNSA. The V and J ends lost 6 bases and 2 bases, in that order; junction bases with no gene match: 7. The CDR3 coding sequence is TGTGCCAGCAGATCCCGTGGACTAGCGGGGCAAGAGACCCAGTACTTC. Encoded protein: CASRSRGLAGQETQYF. The whole variable domain, filled in from reference TRBV7-2 and TRBJ2-5, reads GAGVSQSPSNKVTEKGKDVELRCDPISGHTALYWYRQSLGQGLEFLIYFQGNSAPDKSGLPSDRFSAERTGGSVSTLTIQRTQQEDSAVYLCASRSRGLAGQETQYFGPGTRLLVL.

CDR3 loop: CATSDLTGSQETQYF. CDR3 in DNA: TGTGCCACCAGTGACCTGACAGGGTCCCAAGAGACCCAGTACTTC. The chain employs TRBV24-1 and TRBJ2-5; 7 positions match TRBD1. The germline V gene encodes CDR1 KGHDR and CDR2 SFDVKD. With V trimmed by 4 bases and J by 1 base, 5 bases remained unmatched. The CDR3 is 15 amino acids.

About this clonotype itself: Just one base apart from a much larger clone, this may be a read error. This CDR3 reads CASSLEAGNYGYTF. The CDR3 DNA is TGTGCCAGCAGCTTGGAGGCAGGGAACTATGGCTACACCTTC. The J gene is TRBJ1-2, the V gene TRBV5-4; D might be TRBD1 (5 bases). The CDR3 contains 14 residues. V was pared by 0 bases and J by 2 bases, with 8 bases between. Germline V lookup: CDR1 SGHNT, CDR2 YYREEE (reference sequence).

This clonotype has a handful of counts. The J gene is TRBJ2-1, the V gene TRBV4-2; 12 bases align to TRBD2. The CDR3 runs to 16 residues. With 0 bases clipped from V and 14 bases from J, the junction kept 11 bases outside the gene matches. Germline-derived CDR1 and CDR2 are LGHNA and YNFKEQ. CDR3 coding DNA: TGTGCCAGCAGCCAAGACACCGCTAGCGGGGGGGGCTCGAAGTTCTTC. Encoded protein: CASSQDTASGGGSKFF.

Many counts were recorded for this clonotype. The rearrangement joins TRBV9 to TRBJ2-3; a possible D gene is TRBD2 (6 bases). The CDR3 extends over 17 amino acids. V gave up 0 bases and J gave up 1 base, with 15 bases separating them. Germline CDR1 reads SGDLS; CDR2 reads YYNGEE. In DNA, the CDR3 is TGTGCCAGCAGCGTAGCGGCGGGAACGGCGGGCACAGATACGCAGTATTTT. Translated: CASSVAAGTAGTDTQYF.

The chain uses TRBV7-2 and TRBJ2-2; the D gene could be TRBD1 or TRBD2 (5 bases each). Germline V gene lookup returns CDR1 SGHTA and CDR2 FQGNSA. V was pared by 5 bases and J by 1 base, with 11 bases between. The CDR3 has 15 residues. CDR3 amino acids: CASSVPGRNTGELFF. CDR3 in DNA: TGTGCCAGCAGCGTCCCGGGACGGAACACCGGGGAGCTGTTTTTT.

This clonotype was seen more than once but under ten times. The genes are TRBV5-4 and TRBJ2-1; possible D gene TRBD2, 6 bases. With 1 base removed from V and 9 bases from J, the gap between germline ends came to 8 bases. CDR3 length: 12 amino acids. CDR1 and CDR2 from the germline V gene are SGHNT and YYREEE (reference sequence). CDR3 bases: TGTGCCAGCAGCTTGCGACTAGGTGAGCAGTTCTTC. As protein: CASSLRLGEQFF.

This clonotype was detected a few times. The chain employs TRBV20-1 and TRBJ2-3; TRBD2 matches at 9 bases. V shed 3 bases, J shed 3 bases, and the junction held 7 bases outside the gene matches. Germline lookup yields CDR1 DFQATT and CDR2 SNEGSKA (reference sequence). This CDR3 is 15 amino acids long. CDR3 nucleotides: TGCAGTGCTAGCCAAAGAACTAGCGGGACAGATACGCAGTATTTT. This gives the protein CSASQRTSGTDTQYF.

The CDR3 coding sequence is TGCAGTGCTAGAGATCGAGACAGGGGGCCCCAGCATTTT. Translated: CSARDRDRGPQHF. V gene TRBV20-1 combines with J gene TRBJ1-5; 8 nucleotides agree with TRBD1. Germline CDR1 is DFQATT and CDR2 is SNEGSKA (reference sequence). J was trimmed by 9 bases and V by 0 bases; bases with no gene match: 4. The length of the CDR3 is 13 residues.

This clonotype was seen a few times. V gene TRBV24-1 combines with J gene TRBJ2-4; 11 positions agree with TRBD1. V lost 6 bases and J lost 1; bases outside the gene matches: 7. The CDR3 is 17 amino acids. Germline CDR1 reads KGHDR; CDR2 reads SFDVKD. Here the CDR3 DNA reads TGTGCCACCAGTTCCGGGACAGGGGGTCTTGCCAAAAACATTCAGTACTTC. Protein product: CATSSGTGGLAKNIQYF.